This T cell receptor (beta chain) was identified in a study of control samples from healthy donors and cancer patients. Sequenced by immunoSEQ multiplex PCR; TCRdb stores in-frame clones only, minus some. The table lists under 80,000 clones, 85% to 95% of them singletons. CDR1 SNHLY and CDR2 FYNNEI come from the germline V gene. The V and J ends lost 3 bases and 3 bases respectively, with 11 bases between them. The CDR3 is 14 residues long. Sequencing was carried out using blood. This receptor was obtained from a woman in her twenties or thirties in good health. J is TRBJ1-2 and V is TRBV2, with no clear D. The CDR3 reads CASSEVGLDYGYTF. The CDR3 DNA reads TGTGCCAGCAGTGAGGTGGGGTTAGACTATGGCTACACCTTC.